The 15 T cell receptor beta chains below come from one sample, sequenced in a study of prognosis after radiotherapy for stage I lung cancer. The study amplified the TCR beta CDR3 region from genomic DNA. This amplification was carried out by two rounds of multiplex PCR. Used in first-round PCR were primers specific to each TRBV and TRBJ gene. Each CDR3 protein gets one entry after TCRdb re-called the multiplex PCR reads with MiXCR. The table has more than 15,000 distinct CDR3 sequences, about 17% seen once. The specimen comprised PBMCs, sampled before or after stereotactic body radiation therapy (not recorded which). The receptors derive from a donor of 50 years or more with non-small cell lung cancer.

In this sample, this clonotype turned up many times. The chain couples TRBV19 to TRBJ2-5; 7 bases match TRBD1. The CDR3 covers 13 residues. With V trimmed by 3 bases and J by 3 bases, 1 base remained unmatched. Germline V gene lookup returns CDR1 LNHDA and CDR2 SQIVND (reference sequence). Written as DNA, the CDR3 is TGTGCCAGTAGTATGGGACAGAAAGAGACCCAGTACTTC. Translating it yields CASSMGQKETQYF. The full variable domain, its missing parts supplied by reference TRBV19 and TRBJ2-5, is DGGITQSPKYLFRKEGQNVTLSCEQNLNHDAMYWYRQDPGQGLRLIYYSQIVNDFQKGDIAEGYSVSREKKESFPLTVTSAQKNPTAFYLCASSMGQKETQYFGPGTRLLVL.

This clonotype was detected ten times or more. The chain uses TRBV12-3 or TRBV12-4 and TRBJ2-3; 7 nucleotides agree with TRBD1. With V trimmed by 6 bases and J by 5 bases, 5 bases remained unmatched. This CDR3 has 13 amino acids. The DNA for the CDR3 is TGTGCCAGCAGCCTCCGGGACAGAGATACGCAGTATTTT. Residues: CASSLRDRDTQYF.

DNA of the CDR3: TGTGCCAGCAGTTTCGAGACAGGGGTTCATTCCATATATTTT. Protein: CASSFETGVHSIYF. The chain uses TRBV12-3 or TRBV12-4 and TRBJ1-3, with 8 bases lining up with TRBD1. J lost 11 bases, V lost 3 bases, and 9 bases had no gene match. This CDR3 is 14 amino acids long.

This clonotype was detected many times. The chain uses TRBV5-1 and TRBJ2-2; D remains ambiguous. Trimming cost V 0 bases and J 5 bases, with 8 bases left between them. This CDR3 has 14 residues. CDR1 is SGHRS and CDR2 is YFSETQ in the germline V gene. CDR3 loop: CASSLEPGTGELFF. The CDR3 DNA follows: TGCGCCAGCAGCTTGGAGCCCGGGACCGGGGAGCTGTTTTTT.

Notes on this clonotype: A single base is all that separates this from a far larger clone, so a read error is likely. J is TRBJ2-5 and V is TRBV19, with a tentative D call TRBD1 (5 bases). The J call may be in error: the DNA end matches TRBJ2-1 better. The CDR3 has 13 residues. Germline V lookup: CDR1 LNHDA, CDR2 SQIVND (reference sequence). The CDR3 loop reads CASSIGAKGEQFF. The CDR3 DNA reads as TGTGCCAGTAGTATAGGAGCCAAGGGGGAGCAGTTCTTC.

This clonotype occurred a few times. Only one base separates this from a far larger clonotype, so it likely reflects a read error. V is TRBV6-2 or TRBV6-3 and J is TRBJ2-5, with 9 bases matching TRBD1. Germline V CDR1 and CDR2: MNHEY, SVGEGT. This CDR3 comprises 15 residues. CDR3 nucleotide sequence: TGTGCCAACAGTGCACAGGGGGCGCAGAGAAAGACCCAGTACTTC. This codes for CANSAQGAQRKTQYF.

This clonotype was counted at least ten times. The chain is built from TRBV20-1 and TRBJ1-1; D possibly corresponds to TRBD1 (5 bases). This CDR3 region has 16 residues. Germline V CDR1 and CDR2: DFQATT, SNEGSKA (reference sequence). Trimming cost V 8 bases and J 0 bases, with 22 bases left between them. The CDR3 DNA is TGCAGTAGCTTTACCCTAGGGGCTTCTCTGAACACTGAAGCTTTCTTT. It yields the protein CSSFTLGASLNTEAFF.

Turning to this clonotype: The junction shows a germline mismatch at one end, possibly a read error. This chain connects TRBV28 to TRBJ2-1, with D tentatively TRBD1 (5 bases). CDR1 and CDR2 (germline): MDHEN, SYDVKM. This CDR3 is built from 14 residues. CDR3 DNA: TGTGCCATCAGTACGCCAGGGAAGACGGATGAGCAGTTCTTC. Protein product: CAISTPGKTDEQFF.

This clonotype is labeled medium-sized. V and J are TRBV28 and TRBJ2-7; 8 nucleotides line up with TRBD1. The CDR3 loop spans 16 amino acids. V trimming: 8 bases; J trimming: 4 bases; junction bases outside the gene matches: 16. CDR1 is MDHEN, CDR2 SYDVKM, per germline. CDR3 coding DNA: TGTGCCAGCGCAGGGGCGGGTGACAGGGGAAAGTACGAGCAGTACTTC. This codes for CASAGAGDRGKYEQYF.

Ten or more counts support this clonotype. The rearrangement links TRBV25-1 to TRBJ1-2; D remains unclear. Germline CDR1 MGHDK, CDR2 SYGVNS. The CDR3 runs 12 residues. Trimming pared 8 bases from V and 8 bases from J, leaving 15 bases between. The CDR3 loop is CASRPGSRGYTF. The CDR3 coding sequence is TGTGCCAGCCGACCGGGATCCAGGGGCTACACCTTC.

In this sample, this clonotype turned up many times. V is TRBV4-3 and J is TRBJ2-3; TRBD2 agrees at 10 bases. This CDR3 contains 19 residues. Germline V gene lookup returns CDR1 LGHNA and CDR2 YSLEER. The junction had 14 bases not matched to a gene; V was cut back by 2 bases and J by 3 bases. The chain's CDR3 is CASSQWLASGSRGTDTQYF. The CDR3 bases are TGCGCCAGCAGCCAATGGTTGGCTAGCGGGAGTAGGGGAACAGATACGCAGTATTTT.

This clonotype was seen ten or more times. V is TRBV18 and J is TRBJ2-7; 12 nucleotides match TRBD2. The J segment lost 5 bases and the V segment lost 4 bases, leaving 6 bases of the junction unmatched. The CDR3 is 15 amino acids. Per the germline V gene, CDR1 is KGHSH and CDR2 is LQKENI. The CDR3 here is CASSHGLAGLDEQYF. The CDR3 DNA reads as TGTGCCAGCTCACACGGACTAGCGGGACTAGACGAGCAGTACTTC. Complete variable domain (other parts from reference TRBV18 and TRBJ2-7): NAGVMQNPRHLVRRRGQEARLRCSPMKGHSHVYWYRQLPEEGLKFMVYLQKENIIDESGMPKERFSAEFPKEGPSILRIQQVVRGDSAAYFCASSHGLAGLDEQYFGPGTRLTVT.

This clonotype was seen at least ten times. The genes are TRBV6-5 and TRBJ2-1; 10 bases align to TRBD1. The CDR3 is 14 amino acids. Germline lookup yields CDR1 MNHEY and CDR2 SVGAGI. Trimming cost V 2 bases and J 10 bases; bases outside gene matches: 5. The DNA of the CDR3 is TGTGCCAGCAGTTACGGGACAGGGGTTTTCGAGCAGTTCTTC. Translated, it gives CASSYGTGVFEQFF.

This clonotype was recorded many times. The chain joins TRBV6-2 or TRBV6-3 to TRBJ1-6; D gene uncertain. V lost 4 bases and J lost 9, with 7 bases in between. There are 12 residues in the CDR3. Germline loops: CDR1 MNHEY, CDR2 SVGEGT. This CDR3 reads CASSWQPSPLHF. CDR3 DNA: TGTGCCAGCAGTTGGCAGCCTTCACCCCTCCACTTT.

This clonotype appeared many times. This chain uses TRBV12-3 or TRBV12-4 with TRBJ1-1; no firm D call. The CDR3 covers 12 residues. V was pared by 5 bases and J by 6 bases, with 10 bases between. CDR3 DNA sequence: TGTGCCAGCAGTAAGAGAGCCGCTGAAGCTTTCTTT. Translated: CASSKRAAEAFF.